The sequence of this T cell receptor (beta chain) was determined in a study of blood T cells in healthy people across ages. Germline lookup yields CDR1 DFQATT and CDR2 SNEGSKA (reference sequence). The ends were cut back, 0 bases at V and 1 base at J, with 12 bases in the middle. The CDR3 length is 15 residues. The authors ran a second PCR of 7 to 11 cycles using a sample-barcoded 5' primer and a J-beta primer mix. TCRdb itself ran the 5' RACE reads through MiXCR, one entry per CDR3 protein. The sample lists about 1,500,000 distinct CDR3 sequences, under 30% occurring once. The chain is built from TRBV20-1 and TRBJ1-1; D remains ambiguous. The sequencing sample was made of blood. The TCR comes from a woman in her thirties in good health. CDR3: CSARDPRQENTEAFF. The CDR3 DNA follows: TGCAGTGCTAGAGATCCTCGGCAGGAGAACACTGAAGCTTTCTTT.